These 11 T cell receptor beta chains were sequenced from one sample in a study of vaccination effects on CD4 cells after COVID-19. Before sequencing, viral peptide pools were used by the ViraFEST assay to expand antigen-specific CD4+ T cells. When around 10 days of culture had elapsed, CD4+ T cells were isolated. Participants received two doses of either the BNT162b2 or mRNA-1273 vaccine. Clones were sequenced by immunoSEQ multiplex PCR, and TCRdb holds only the in-frame ones, with some missing. Here the sample spans 25,000 to 30,000 clones, roughly four fifths being singletons. No antigens are known for them. Sequences were derived from CD4+ T cells from PBMCs cultured with HCoV-OC43 spike peptides, sampled after COVID-19 vaccination. Indicated subset: HCoV-OC43 spike overlapping peptide pool stimulation. These receptors were collected from a human donor who received a COVID-19 vaccine.

V is TRBV3-1 (or the pseudogene TRBV3-2) and J is TRBJ2-5; D gene unclear. V lost 4 bases and J 5 bases, leaving 8 bases between the germline ends. The CDR3 is 12 residues long. The V gene's germline CDR1 is LGHDT and CDR2 YNNKEL (reference sequence). The CDR3 is CASSPWGETQYF. DNA of the CDR3: TGTGCCAGCAGCCCCTGGGGTGAGACCCAGTACTTC.

The chain employs TRBV6-5 and TRBJ1-5, with D possibly matching TRBD1 (5 bases). V lost 5 bases to trimming and J lost 6 bases, with 14 bases between them. The germline V gene encodes CDR1 MNHEY and CDR2 SVGAGI. This CDR3 has 14 amino acids. CDR3 loop: CASSLGAGLQPQHF. The CDR3 DNA follows: TGTGCCAGCAGTCTAGGGGCAGGGCTTCAGCCCCAGCATTTT.

V gene TRBV19 combines with J gene TRBJ1-1, with D perhaps matching TRBD1 (6 bases). V shed 3 bases and J shed 1 base, with 15 bases lying between them. This CDR3 has 16 residues. Germline lookup yields CDR1 LNHDA and CDR2 SQIVND (reference sequence). The CDR3 reads CASSIRGTRRNTEAFF. For the CDR3, the DNA is TGTGCCAGTAGTATTAGGGGGACACGGAGGAACACTGAAGCTTTCTTT.

This chain links TRBV4-1 with TRBJ2-2; 7 nucleotides agree with TRBD1. V shed 4 bases, J shed 6 bases, and the junction held 5 bases outside the gene matches. CDR1 MGHRA and CDR2 YSYEKL come from the germline V gene. The CDR3 contains 14 residues. CDR3 bases: TGCGCCAGCAGCCGAATACAGGGGCCCGGGGAGCTGTTTTTT. Encoded protein: CASSRIQGPGELFF.

The J gene is TRBJ2-5, the V gene TRBV5-4, with unresolved D. V lost 2 bases, J lost 1 base, and 6 bases lay in between. Germline CDR1 and CDR2: SGHNT and YYREEE (reference sequence). The CDR3 runs 13 residues. CDR3 sequence reads: CASSFGSQETQYF. CDR3 DNA sequence: TGTGCCAGCAGCTTTGGTAGCCAAGAGACCCAGTACTTC. Using reference TRBV5-4 and TRBJ2-5 for the parts outside the CDR3, the full variable domain is ETGVTQSPTHLIKTRGQQVTLRCSSQSGHNTVSWYQQALGQGPQFIFQYYREEENGRGNFPPRFSGLQFPNYSSELNVNALELDDSALYLCASSFGSQETQYFGPGTRLLVL.

The chain couples TRBV6-2 or TRBV6-3 to TRBJ1-6; the D is unclear. Trimming removed 4 bases from V and 7 bases from J, with 20 bases in between. The CDR3 consists of 17 residues. Germline CDR1 is MNHEY and CDR2 is SVGEGT. The chain's CDR3 is CASSFSTQRMGNSPLHF. The CDR3 nucleotides read TGTGCCAGCAGTTTTTCGACCCAGCGCATGGGAAATTCACCCCTCCACTTT.

This clone was seen only a few times. CDR3 loop: CATSEAGSGNQPQHF. The DNA of the CDR3 is TGTGCCACTTCCGAGGCAGGCAGTGGCAATCAGCCCCAGCATTTT. V is TRBV3-1 (or the pseudogene TRBV3-2) and J is TRBJ1-5; D remains ambiguous. The length of the CDR3 is 15 residues. Germline V gene data show CDR1 as LGHDT and CDR2 as YNNKEL (reference sequence). Trimming cost V 10 bases and J 2 bases, with 18 bases left between them.

Here the CDR3 reads CASSLRTSGMIGELFF. The CDR3 nucleotides are TGTGCCAGCAGCCTCCGGACTAGCGGGATGATCGGGGAGCTGTTTTTT. The gene calls are TRBV11-2 and TRBJ2-2, with 12 bases aligning to TRBD2. CDR3 length: 16 residues. Germline loops: CDR1 SGHAT, CDR2 FQNNGV. J was trimmed by 7 bases and V by 5 bases; bases with no gene match: 8.

This chain uses TRBV28 with TRBJ1-1, with a tentative D call TRBD1 (5 bases). Germline CDR1 MDHEN, CDR2 SYDVKM. With 2 bases removed from V and 5 bases from J, the gap between germline ends came to 9 bases. The CDR3 consists of 13 residues. The CDR3 DNA reads TGTGCCAGCAGTTTAGCCAGGGCAACTGAAGCTTTCTTT. Protein product: CASSLARATEAFF.

This clone was detected only once. CDR3 residues: CASSILGTNHNEQFF. CDR3 DNA: TGTGCCAGTAGTATCTTGGGGACTAACCACAATGAGCAGTTCTTC. The chain carries TRBV19 and TRBJ2-1; 7 nucleotides line up with TRBD2. The CDR3 runs 15 residues. In germline, CDR1 is LNHDA, CDR2 SQIVND (reference sequence). The ends lost 3 bases at V and 5 bases at J; junction bases unmatched: 7.

CDR3 protein: CSGKLGLAADTQYF. The CDR3 DNA reads as TGCAGCGGGAAACTAGGACTAGCGGCAGATACGCAGTATTTT. The chain recombines TRBV29-1 with TRBJ2-3; 10 bases fit TRBD2. The CDR3 has 14 amino acids. Per germline, CDR1 SQVTM and CDR2 ANQGSEA. Unmatched junction bases numbered 8, after V lost 7 bases and J lost 4 bases.